This T cell receptor beta chain appears in the sequencing data of a study of OX40 agonist ivuxolimab in advanced cancers. The data were produced by immunoSEQ multiplex PCR, yet TCRdb's version contains in-frame clones alone and is incomplete. The table shows roughly 76,000 clones, with just over 85% occurring only once. CDR3 length: 14 amino acids. CDR1 is LNHDA, CDR2 SQIVND, per germline (reference sequence). With V trimmed by 4 bases and J by 5 bases, 6 bases remained unmatched. This clone was recorded once. The receptor was isolated from an adult with an advanced solid tumor such as melanoma, head and neck, liver or kidney cancer. The sample in question was CD4+ or CD8+ T cells sorted from blood, obtained in a trial of the OX40 agonist ivuxolimab. This rearrangement joins TRBV19 to TRBJ2-5; 8 bases agree with TRBD2. The CDR3 sequence is CASSTQTSVETQYF. The CDR3 DNA sequence: TGTGCCAGTAGTACCCAGACTAGCGTGGAGACCCAGTACTTC.